The rows below give T cell receptor beta chains drawn from one sample of a study of cytomegalovirus exposure and HLA in healthy donors. Method: immunoSEQ multiplex PCR; TCRdb's copy keeps in-frame clones and lacks some. The data contain some 150,000 clones, under 85% of them singletons. Input material: PBMCs. Receptor source: a woman in her twenties or thirties in good health and CMV-seronegative. CDR3s include the opening cysteine and the closing phenylalanine or tryptophan. The D gene is left open where the match is weak. Size is stated for part of the rows, as once, few or many counts, or as a class when the clone is expanded.

CDR3 protein	CDR3 DNA	D gene	V gene	CDR3 length	clone size	J gene
CASSFDRGGTGELFF	TGCGCCAGCAGCTTTGACAGGGGAGGGACCGGGGAGCTGTTTTTT	-	TRBV5-1	15	-	TRBJ2-2
CASSHLAGVGYEQYF	TGCGCCAGCAGCCACTTAGCGGGAGTCGGGTACGAGCAGTACTTC	TRBD2	TRBV4-1	15	-	TRBJ2-7
CASSPWTGGRDRDYGYTF	TGTGCCAGCAGCCCGTGGACAGGGGGCCGCGACCGAGACTATGGCTACACCTTC	TRBD1	TRBV7-3	18	-	TRBJ1-2
CASSGGLKLFF	TGTGCCAGCAGTGGGGGCCTAAAACTGTTTTTT	-	TRBV2	11	few	TRBJ1-4
CASSQGTEAFF	TGTGCCAGCAGCCAGGGGACTGAAGCTTTCTTT	-	TRBV9	11	-	TRBJ1-1
CASSPTGYGYEQYF	TGTGCCAGCAGCCCGACAGGGTACGGCTACGAGCAGTACTTC	TRBD1	TRBV5-8	14	-	TRBJ2-7
CASSQEVRLQETQYF	TGCGCCAGCAGCCAAGAGGTTAGACTACAAGAGACCCAGTACTTC	-	TRBV4-1	15	-	TRBJ2-5
CASSFSLAGVNTGELFF	TGTGCCAGCAGCTTTAGTCTAGCGGGGGTGAACACCGGGGAGCTGTTTTTT	TRBD2	TRBV7-9	17	-	TRBJ2-2
CASSPLSSSADTQYF	TGCGCCAGCAGCCCCCTTTCTAGTAGTGCCGATACGCAGTATTTT	-	TRBV5-1	15	-	TRBJ2-3
CASSAASRQETQYF	TGTGCCAGCAGTGCGGCTAGCAGGCAAGAGACCCAGTACTTC	-	TRBV2	14	-	TRBJ2-5
CASRADRGRTETQYF	TGTGCCAGCAGGGCAGACAGGGGGCGCACGGAGACCCAGTACTTC	TRBD1	TRBV6-1	15	-	TRBJ2-5
CAWMGRANEKLFF	TGTGCCTGGATGGGGAGGGCTAATGAAAAACTGTTTTTT	-	TRBV30	13	-	TRBJ1-4
CASSYSSGGRTYEQYF	TGTGCCAGCAGTTACTCCTCTGGAGGGAGGACGTACGAGCAGTACTTC	-	TRBV6-5	16	-	TRBJ2-7
CASSLGVGHTEAFF	TGTGCCAGCAGCTTAGGGGTCGGACATACTGAAGCTTTCTTT	-	TRBV7-8	14	once	TRBJ1-1
CASSLASGRNTGELFF	TGCGCCAGCAGCTTGGCTAGCGGGAGGAACACCGGGGAGCTGTTTTTT	TRBD2	TRBV5-1	16	-	TRBJ2-2
CASSSSRGLYGYTF	TGTGCCAGCAGTTCCTCTCGCGGTCTCTATGGCTACACCTTC	-	TRBV6-5	14	-	TRBJ1-2
CAIGQQETQYF	TGTGCCATAGGACAGCAAGAGACCCAGTACTTC	-	TRBV10-3	11	-	TRBJ2-5
CASSLLELAGELFF	TGTGCCAGCAGCTTACTCGAGCTTGCCGGGGAGCTGTTTTTT	-	TRBV7-2	14	few	TRBJ2-2
CASSDQGDTQYF	TGTGCCAGCAGCGACCAGGGAGATACGCAGTATTTT	-	TRBV9	12	-	TRBJ2-3
CASSSKRGPGDEQFF	TGTGCCAGCAGCTCGAAGCGGGGGCCGGGGGATGAGCAGTTCTTC	TRBD2	TRBV7-3	15	-	TRBJ2-1
CSGGGGQETQYF	TGCAGCGGCGGGGGGGGGCAAGAGACCCAGTACTTC	TRBD2	TRBV29-1	12	-	TRBJ2-5
CASSTVTGMNTEAFF	TGCGCCAGCAGCACCGTGACAGGGATGAACACTGAAGCTTTCTTT	TRBD1	TRBV5-1	15	few	TRBJ1-1
CASSLDGTSGFGELFF	TGCGCCAGCAGCTTGGACGGGACTAGCGGATTTGGGGAGCTGTTTTTT	TRBD2	TRBV5-1	16	-	TRBJ2-2
CASSQDGLMTYGYTF	TGTGCCAGCAGCCAAGATGGGCTCATGACCTATGGCTACACCTTC	-	TRBV4-2	15	many	TRBJ1-2
CASSYYRDRGFYGYTF	TGTGCCAGCAGTTACTACCGGGACAGGGGATTTTATGGCTACACCTTC	TRBD1	TRBV6-5	16	-	TRBJ1-2
CASSLGLVSTEAFF	TGTGCCAGCAGCTTAGGACTGGTGAGCACTGAAGCTTTCTTT	-	TRBV7-2	14	few	TRBJ1-1
CASSLQNEKLFF	TGTGCCAGCAGTTTACAAAATGAAAAACTGTTTTTT	-	TRBV28	12	-	TRBJ1-4
CASGLGDTQYF	TGCGCTAGCGGCTTAGGGGATACGCAGTATTTT	TRBD2	TRBV20-1	11	few	TRBJ2-3
CASSLAGRGTEAFF	TGTGCCAGCAGCTTAGCGGGTCGGGGTACTGAAGCTTTCTTT	-	TRBV7-9	14	-	TRBJ1-1
CASRTQGSGANVLTF	TGTGCCAGCAGAACACAGGGATCTGGGGCCAACGTCCTGACTTTC	-	TRBV5-6	15	-	TRBJ2-6
CASSRRAGKSSYNEQFF	TGTGCCAGTAGTCGCAGGGCTGGAAAGAGCTCCTACAATGAGCAGTTCTTC	-	TRBV19	17	-	TRBJ2-1
CASSRRQADYGYTF	TGTGCCAGCAGCCGAAGACAGGCCGACTATGGCTACACCTTC	-	TRBV4-2	14	-	TRBJ1-2
CASSARTGSGNTIYF	TGTGCCAGCAGCGCCAGGACAGGCTCTGGAAACACCATATATTTT	TRBD1	TRBV5-4	15	-	TRBJ1-3
CASSPSPSGDTDTQYF	TGTGCCAGCAGCCCATCCCCTAGCGGGGACACAGATACGCAGTATTTT	TRBD2	TRBV2	16	few	TRBJ2-3
CASSSQARSSYEQYF	TGTGCCAGTAGTTCCCAAGCGCGGTCTAGCTACGAGCAGTACTTC	-	TRBV19	15	-	TRBJ2-7
CAWGQTSYEQYF	TGTGCCTGGGGACAGACCTCCTACGAGCAGTACTTC	-	TRBV30	12	-	TRBJ2-7
CASSRTPGNTEAFF	TGTGCCAGCAGCCGTACTCCAGGGAACACTGAAGCTTTCTTT	-	TRBV16	14	-	TRBJ1-1
CASSQGTRDYEQYF	TGTGCCAGCAGCCAAGGGACTCGGGACTACGAGCAGTACTTC	-	TRBV4-2	14	-	TRBJ2-7
CASSHLGRNEQFF	TGCGCCAGCAGCCACCTGGGGAGGAATGAGCAGTTCTTC	-	TRBV4-3	13	-	TRBJ2-1
CASSTGQGANEQFF	TGTGCCAGCAGCACAGGACAGGGGGCGAATGAGCAGTTCTTC	TRBD1	TRBV11-2	14	-	TRBJ2-1
CASIGRGKNTEAFF	TGTGCCAGTATAGGGAGGGGGAAAAACACTGAAGCTTTCTTT	-	TRBV19	14	-	TRBJ1-1
CASSPGGDRGFTGELFF	TGTGCCAGCAGCCCGGGGGGGGACAGGGGCTTCACCGGGGAGCTGTTTTTT	TRBD1	TRBV5-4	17	-	TRBJ2-2
CASSLRQLYGYTF	TGTGCCAGCAGTTTACGACAGCTCTATGGCTACACCTTC	-	TRBV28	13	-	TRBJ1-2
CASSHLTGGARETQYF	TGTGCCAGCAGCCATTTAACGGGGGGGGCGCGGGAGACCCAGTACTTC	TRBD2	TRBV28	16	-	TRBJ2-5
CASSEVPGTGSYEQYF	TGTGCCAGCAGTGAAGTCCCCGGGACAGGGAGCTACGAGCAGTACTTC	TRBD1	TRBV6-1	16	-	TRBJ2-7
CASSRFSGQSDSPLHF	TGTGCCAGCAGCCGTTTTTCTGGGCAGTCGGATTCACCCCTCCACTTT	-	TRBV5-4	16	-	TRBJ1-6
CASSYTTGNEQYF	TGTGCCAGCAGTTACACGACAGGGAACGAGCAGTACTTC	TRBD1	TRBV6-7	13	-	TRBJ2-7
CASSSGGAYTEAFF	TGTGCCAGCAGCTCAGGAGGGGCATACACTGAAGCTTTCTTT	-	TRBV11-2	14	-	TRBJ1-1
CASSVFAITDTQYF	TGTGCCAGCAGCGTATTCGCGATCACAGATACGCAGTATTTT	-	TRBV9	14	-	TRBJ2-3
CASSPGTIKSNEKLFF	TGCGCCAGCAGTCCCGGGACAATCAAGTCTAATGAAAAACTGTTTTTT	-	TRBV5-1	16	-	TRBJ1-4
CASTVRREDEQFF	TGTGCCAGTACAGTAAGGCGGGAGGATGAGCAGTTCTTC	TRBD2	TRBV2	13	once	TRBJ2-1
CAWTGEYYGYTF	TGTGCCTGGACAGGGGAGTACTATGGCTACACCTTC	-	TRBV30	12	-	TRBJ1-2